Presented here are 26 T cell receptor beta chains from one specimen sequenced in a study of T-cell reconstitution after alpha-beta-depleted transplantation in children. TCRbeta library construction was performed incorporating unique molecular identifiers. TCRdb reanalysed the PCR reads using MiXCR and keeps one entry per CDR3 protein. The sample holds under 450,000 distinct CDR3 sequences; about 16% are singletons and the top ten take 29%. Sequenced here: PBMCs, mostly from graft donor cells, sampled 360 days after TCRalphabeta/CD19-depleted stem cell transplant. The receptors derive from a boy less than two years old who had a stem cell transplant for Wiskott-Aldrich syndrome, so the T cells may come from the graft donor.

Here the CDR3 reads CSAQERSGRRGRYYEQYF. The CDR3 DNA reads as TGCAGTGCTCAGGAGCGCAGCGGGAGGAGAGGGAGATACTACGAGCAGTACTTC. The chain is built from TRBV20-1 and TRBJ2-7; 9 nucleotides align to TRBD2. Germline V gene lookup returns CDR1 DFQATT and CDR2 SNEGSKA (reference sequence). V shed 5 bases, J shed 3 bases, and the junction held 20 bases outside the gene matches. The CDR3 runs to 18 residues.

This clonotype turned up a few times. V is TRBV4-1 and J is TRBJ2-7, with TRBD1 as a possible D gene (5 bases). Germline V CDR1 and CDR2: MGHRA, YSYEKL. The V and J ends lost 1 base and 5 bases respectively, with 15 bases between them. The CDR3 contains 15 residues. The CDR3 protein is CASSQAQGFGDEQYF. The CDR3 DNA follows: TGCGCCAGCAGCCAAGCCCAGGGTTTTGGGGACGAGCAGTACTTC.

This clonotype was detected only a few times. This sequence joins TRBV6-1 and TRBJ2-1; TRBD2 matches 8 bases. Germline assignment: CDR1 MNHNS and CDR2 SASEGT. With V trimmed by 5 bases and J by 2 bases, 5 bases remained unmatched. CDR3 length: 15 residues. The CDR3 bases are TGTGCCAGCAGTAAAAGCGGGAGTCCCTACAATGAGCAGTTCTTC. This codes for CASSKSGSPYNEQFF.

This chain connects TRBV5-1 to TRBJ2-3; tentatively, D is TRBD1 or TRBD2 (6 bases each). Germline CDR1 SGHRS, CDR2 YFSETQ. The CDR3 extends over 14 amino acids. V was cut by 7 bases and J by 0 bases, with 12 bases left in between. Written as DNA, the CDR3 is TGCGCCAGCCGCGAGGGGGGTAGCACAGATACGCAGTATTTT. It translates to CASREGGSTDTQYF.

A remark on this clonotype: At one of its ends the junction is not consistent with the germline gene, which may arise from a read error. This chain joins TRBV5-1 and TRBJ2-3, with a weak D call TRBD1 (5 bases). This CDR3 region has 15 residues. Germline CDR1 and CDR2: SGHRS and YFSETQ. The CDR3 is CACSSSTVRTDTQYF. The CDR3 nucleotides are TGCGCCTGCAGCTCGTCGACAGTACGCACAGATACGCAGTATTTT.

CDR3 bases: TGTGCCAGCAGCTCGCTGGACAGGGAAACCGGGGAGCTGTTTTTT. Protein sequence: CASSSLDRETGELFF. The chain has TRBV13 and TRBJ2-2, with 8 positions matching TRBD1. This CDR3 has 15 residues. V dropped 4 bases and J dropped 5; count of bases not matched to a gene: 6. Germline CDR1 reads PRHDT; CDR2 reads FYEKMQ (reference sequence).

In this sample, this clonotype turned up a few times. The chain carries TRBV6-1 and TRBJ2-7; TRBD2 matches 7 bases. With 5 bases clipped from V and 9 bases from J, the junction kept 19 bases outside the gene matches. Per the germline V gene, CDR1 is MNHNS and CDR2 is SASEGT. The CDR3 runs 16 residues. CDR3 DNA: TGTGCCAGCAGTAGACGCCCGAGCGGGACGTCTACGGGGCAGTACTTC. Its protein product is CASSRRPSGTSTGQYF.

The CDR3 nucleotides are TGTGCCAGCAGTTTTTGGCAGGGGTCCAAAAACATTCAGTACTTC. Amino acid sequence: CASSFWQGSKNIQYF. This sequence joins TRBV12-3 or TRBV12-4 and TRBJ2-4, with a weak D call TRBD1 (6 bases). V was shortened by 3 bases and J by 2 bases, with 11 bases between the two germline ends. The CDR3 is 15 amino acids.

Only a few counts were recorded for this clonotype. This chain joins TRBV5-1 and TRBJ2-1, with TRBD2 matching over 11 bases. The ends lost 4 bases at V and 4 bases at J; junction bases unmatched: 7. Looked up from germline, CDR1 is SGHRS and CDR2 is YFSETQ. The CDR3 runs to 16 residues. The CDR3 spells CASSLRLAGTYNEQFF. CDR3 nucleotides: TGCGCCAGCAGCCTAAGACTAGCGGGAACTTACAATGAGCAGTTCTTC.

This chain joins TRBV4-3 and TRBJ2-1, with D unclear. The CDR3 is made up of 15 amino acids. Trimming took 2 bases from V and 4 from J, leaving 12 bases between them. The V gene's germline CDR1 is LGHNA and CDR2 YSLEER. CDR3 in DNA: TGCGCCAGCAGCCAAAGTCCGGGCCCGTACAATGAGCAGTTCTTC. Protein product: CASSQSPGPYNEQFF.

The chain combines TRBV5-1 with TRBJ2-5; D possibly corresponds to TRBD2 (5 bases). The CDR3 totals 15 residues. V was cut by 5 bases and J by 2 bases, with 16 bases left in between. CDR1 and CDR2 (germline): SGHRS, YFSETQ. In DNA, the CDR3 is TGCGCCAGCAGTCGCACGGGATTTGGTCAAGAGACCCAGTACTTC. Amino acid sequence: CASSRTGFGQETQYF. The full variable domain, in which reference TRBV5-1 and TRBJ2-5 provide the parts outside the CDR3, is KAGVTQTPRYLIKTRGQQVTLSCSPISGHRSVSWYQQTPGQGLQFLFEYFSETQRNKGNFPGRFSGRQFSNSRSEMNVSTLELGDSALYLCASSRTGFGQETQYFGPGTRLLVL.

This clonotype appeared a few times. The chain uses TRBV4-1 and TRBJ2-6; D is uncertain. The ends were cut back, 0 bases at V and 1 base at J, with 7 bases in the middle. This CDR3 is built from 16 residues. The germline gives CDR1 MGHRA, CDR2 YSYEKL. The CDR3 coding sequence is TGCGCCAGCAGCCAAGATCTAGGTTCTGGGGCCAACGTCCTGACTTTC. Translating gives CASSQDLGSGANVLTF.

The chain joins TRBV27 to TRBJ2-5; D is ambiguous. The CDR3 is 10 residues long. Germline CDR1 and CDR2: MNHEY and SMNVEV (reference sequence). Trimming stripped 5 bases from V and 13 bases from J, with 11 bases between. CDR3 sequence (DNA): TGTGCCAGCAGTCCGTCCTACCGGTACTTC. Translated: CASSPSYRYF.

The chain uses TRBV2 and TRBJ2-1, with TRBD2 matching over 7 bases. Germline lookup yields CDR1 SNHLY and CDR2 FYNNEI. The CDR3 has 16 amino acids. J gave up 7 bases and V 5 bases, and 14 bases lay outside the gene matches. Here the CDR3 reads CASSLSTAGIRNEQFF. CDR3 DNA: TGTGCCAGCAGTCTGTCGACAGCGGGGATTCGAAATGAGCAGTTCTTC.

In this sample, this clonotype turned up a few times. The V and J genes are TRBV7-9 and TRBJ2-1; D is undetermined. Trimming removed 1 base at V and 8 bases at J, with 9 bases between. Germline V gene lookup returns CDR1 SEHNR and CDR2 FQNEAQ (reference sequence). This CDR3 comprises 13 residues. In DNA form, the CDR3 reads TGTGCCAGCAGCTTAGTGGCGGCTGATGAGCAGTTCTTC. This encodes CASSLVAADEQFF.

This clonotype came up a few times. The chain has TRBV6-5 and TRBJ2-5; a possible D gene is TRBD2 (6 bases). Trimming took off 2 bases at V and 2 bases at J, with 15 bases between the two ends. Germline lookup yields CDR1 MNHEY and CDR2 SVGAGI. The CDR3 has 16 residues. The CDR3 nucleotides read TGTGCCAGCAGTTACGGGAGGAGCGGTTATCAAGAGACCCAGTACTTC. As protein: CASSYGRSGYQETQYF.

CDR3 amino acids: CASSLRQGIYEQYF. The CDR3 region has the DNA TGTGCCAGCAGTTTAAGGCAGGGGATCTACGAGCAGTACTTC. The V and J genes are TRBV28 and TRBJ2-7; TRBD1 is a possible D gene (6 bases). Per the germline V gene, CDR1 is MDHEN and CDR2 is SYDVKM. The ends were cut back, 2 bases at V and 3 bases at J, with 11 bases in the middle. This CDR3 has 14 amino acids.

This clonotype was recorded a few times. The chain links TRBV18 to TRBJ2-7; D unclear. The length of the CDR3 is 13 residues. V was shortened by 5 bases and J by 2 bases, with 10 bases between the two germline ends. Per germline, CDR1 KGHSH and CDR2 LQKENI. The CDR3 loop is CASSGIEPYEQYF. For the CDR3, the DNA is TGTGCCAGCTCAGGGATAGAGCCCTACGAGCAGTACTTC.

This clonotype was detected only a few times. A read error is possible here, since a much larger clone lies one base away. This chain joins TRBV6-2 or TRBV6-3 and TRBJ2-2; D not certain. The CDR3 consists of 11 residues. Germline loops: CDR1 MNHEY, CDR2 SVGEGT. V lost 2 bases and J lost 6, with 1 base in between. The DNA for the CDR3 is TGTGCCAGCAGTTACCCCGGGGAGCTGTTTTTT. It encodes CASSYPGELFF.

The chain recombines TRBV27 with TRBJ2-1; the D gene is possibly TRBD2 (5 bases). The V end was cut by 8 bases, the J end by 5 bases, with 19 bases between. Germline V gene lookup returns CDR1 MNHEY and CDR2 SMNVEV (reference sequence). The CDR3 is made up of 15 amino acids. CDR3 coding DNA: TGTGCCAGCCACAAGATAGGGAGAGTTAACAATGAGCAGTTCTTC. Translation: CASHKIGRVNNEQFF.

The table lists this clonotype with many counts. The rearrangement joins TRBV7-9 to TRBJ2-7; maybe TRBD2 (5 bases). V lost 1 base and J lost 3, with 10 bases in between. Germline loops: CDR1 SEHNR, CDR2 FQNEAQ (reference sequence). The CDR3 runs to 14 residues. The CDR3 DNA reads as TGTGCCAGCAGCTTAGAAGGAGGTCACTACGAGCAGTACTTC. Encoded protein: CASSLEGGHYEQYF.

This chain uses TRBV29-1 with TRBJ2-1, with 12 bases lining up with TRBD2. With V trimmed by 2 bases and J by 4 bases, 12 bases remained unmatched. Germline V gene data show CDR1 as SQVTM and CDR2 as ANQGSEA. The CDR3 has 18 residues. This chain's CDR3 is CSVELRLAGVFPYNEQFF. CDR3 nucleotides: TGCAGCGTTGAACTTCGACTAGCGGGAGTTTTCCCATACAATGAGCAGTTCTTC.

A few counts support this clonotype. The chain is built from TRBV20-1 and TRBJ2-5, with 7 bases identical to TRBD2. The germline gives CDR1 DFQATT, CDR2 SNEGSKA (reference sequence). J gave up 5 bases and V 5 bases, and 8 bases lay outside the gene matches. The CDR3 covers 13 residues. CDR3 DNA sequence: TGCAGTGCTCGTGGACTAGGAAGGGAGACCCAGTACTTC. Translation gives CSARGLGRETQYF.

The V call is TRBV6-1, the J call TRBJ1-5; no clear D. Germline lookup yields CDR1 MNHNS and CDR2 SASEGT. This CDR3 is built from 16 residues. Trimming removed 0 bases at V and 0 bases at J, with 9 bases between. The CDR3 DNA follows: TGTGCCAGCAGTGAAGCGTCCGGGTATAGCAATCAGCCCCAGCATTTT. Translating gives CASSEASGYSNQPQHF.

The chain has TRBV5-6 and TRBJ2-1; D is tentatively TRBD1 or TRBD2 (6 bases each). Looked up from germline, CDR1 is SGHDT and CDR2 is YYEEEE. Trimming removed 0 bases at V and 6 bases at J, with 13 bases between. This CDR3 is 15 amino acids long. CDR3 in DNA: TGTGCCAGCAGCTTGGGGGGGGCCGGTAGCAATGAGCAGTTCTTC. Translation: CASSLGGAGSNEQFF.

In this sample, this clonotype turned up a few times. J is TRBJ2-6 and V is TRBV7-9; TRBD1 is a possible D gene (5 bases). Deletions cut 1 base from V and 0 bases from J, with 10 bases between. CDR1 and CDR2 from the germline V gene are SEHNR and FQNEAQ (reference sequence). CDR3 length: 17 amino acids. The CDR3: CASSLVLTDSGANVLTF. CDR3 sequence (DNA): TGTGCCAGCAGCTTAGTCCTGACAGACTCTGGGGCCAACGTCCTGACTTTC. Drawing the rest from reference TRBV7-9 and TRBJ2-6, the complete variable domain is DTGVSQNPRHKITKRGQNVTFRCDPISEHNRLYWYRQTLGQGPEFLTYFQNEAQLEKSRLLSDRFSAERPKGSFSTLEIQRTEQGDSAMYLCASSLVLTDSGANVLTFGAGSRLTVL.